Below, 4 T cell receptor beta chains from the same sample are listed, as sequenced in a study of blood T cell repertoires in COVID-19. The protocol was immunoSEQ multiplex PCR, while the TCRdb copy is restricted to in-frame clones and leaves out a portion. The sample has about 260,000 clones, about nine tenths seen once. Sequenced: peripheral blood. The receptors were gathered from a young adult with COVID-19, enrolled during active disease.

The chain is built from TRBV2 and TRBJ1-1, with D tentatively TRBD1 (5 bases). This CDR3 spans 11 amino acids. Germline loops: CDR1 SNHLY, CDR2 FYNNEI. V lost 5 bases and J 7 bases, leaving 8 bases between the germline ends. Written as DNA, the CDR3 is TGTGCCAGCAGTCCAGGGATTGAAGCTTTCTTT. Amino acids: CASSPGIEAFF.

V and J are TRBV19 and TRBJ1-1; 7 bases are shared with TRBD1. V was clipped by 3 bases and J by 1 base; unmatched bases: 2. Germline CDR1 LNHDA, CDR2 SQIVND (reference sequence). The CDR3 spans 14 residues. CDR3 protein: CASSIRDRNTEAFF. CDR3 in DNA: TGTGCCAGTAGTATCCGGGACAGGAACACTGAAGCTTTCTTT. Filled out from reference TRBV19 and TRBJ1-1, the complete variable domain reads DGGITQSPKYLFRKEGQNVTLSCEQNLNHDAMYWYRQDPGQGLRLIYYSQIVNDFQKGDIAEGYSVSREKKESFPLTVTSAQKNPTAFYLCASSIRDRNTEAFFGQGTRLTVV.

The CDR3 DNA reads as TGTGCCAGCAGAACAGGGGTCTCTGGAAACACCATATATTTT. Its protein product is CASRTGVSGNTIYF. The chain recombines TRBV6-5 with TRBJ1-3; 7 bases fit TRBD1. This CDR3 contains 14 residues. Germline CDR1 MNHEY, CDR2 SVGAGI. V gave up 6 bases and J gave up 0 bases; unmatched junction bases: 2.

The chain uses TRBV28 and TRBJ2-1; 13 nucleotides align to TRBD2. In germline, CDR1 is MDHEN, CDR2 SYDVKM. This CDR3 has 16 amino acids. Germline trimming cut 4 bases from V and 5 bases from J; bases unmatched to any gene: 5. The DNA of the CDR3 is TGTGCCAGCAGTTCAGCCGGGACTAGCGGGAACAATGAGCAGTTCTTC. Translated: CASSSAGTSGNNEQFF.